This T cell receptor beta chain was sequenced during a study of blood T cell repertoires in COVID-19. Study-wide background: Acute and convalescent COVID-19 samples came from the United States, Italy and Spain.

The authors' processing: Nucleated cell number was recorded as an estimate derived from reference gene primer amplification. This table comes from immunoSEQ multiplex PCR, and its TCRdb copy is limited to in-frame clones, with some not included. V and J calls plus clone size are reproduced from that table; the DNA served to infer D and trimming. The sample records 350,000 to 450,000 clones, roughly 90% being singletons. Germline-derived CDR1 and CDR2 are MNHEY and SVGAGI. The V gene lost 9 bases and the J gene lost 6 bases, with 15 bases spanning the gap. This CDR3 spans 13 amino acids. The V gene is TRBV6-5, the J gene TRBJ1-5; D not certain. The sequencing input was PBMCs or T cells enriched from blood (not recorded which). The source of this sequence is a woman in her 30s who had recovered from COVID-19. The CDR3: CASSLGVFQPQHF. Written as DNA, the CDR3 is TGTGCCAGTAGTCTCGGGGTGTTTCAGCCCCAGCATTTT.